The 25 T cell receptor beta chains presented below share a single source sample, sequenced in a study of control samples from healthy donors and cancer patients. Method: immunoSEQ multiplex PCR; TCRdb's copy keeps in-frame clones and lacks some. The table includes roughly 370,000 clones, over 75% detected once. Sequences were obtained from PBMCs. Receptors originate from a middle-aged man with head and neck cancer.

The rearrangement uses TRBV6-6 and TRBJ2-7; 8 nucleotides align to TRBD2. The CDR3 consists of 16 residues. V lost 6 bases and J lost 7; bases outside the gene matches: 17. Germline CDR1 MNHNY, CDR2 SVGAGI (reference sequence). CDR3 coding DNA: TGTGCCAGCAGCCAAGAATTGGCTCTAGCGGGCATAGAGCAGTACTTC. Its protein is CASSQELALAGIEQYF.

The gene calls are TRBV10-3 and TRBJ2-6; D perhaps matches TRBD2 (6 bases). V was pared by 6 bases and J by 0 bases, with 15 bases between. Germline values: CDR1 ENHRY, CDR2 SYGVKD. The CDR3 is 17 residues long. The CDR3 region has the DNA TGTGCCATCAGGAAGAGGGACTCCAACTCTGGGGCCAACGTCCTGACTTTC. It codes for CAIRKRDSNSGANVLTF.

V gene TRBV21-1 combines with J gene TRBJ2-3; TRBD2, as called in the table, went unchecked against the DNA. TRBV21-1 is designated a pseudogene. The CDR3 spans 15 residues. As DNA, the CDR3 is TGTGCCAGCAGCAAACTAGCGGCTCACACAGATACGCAGTATTTT. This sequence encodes CASSKLAAHTDTQYF.

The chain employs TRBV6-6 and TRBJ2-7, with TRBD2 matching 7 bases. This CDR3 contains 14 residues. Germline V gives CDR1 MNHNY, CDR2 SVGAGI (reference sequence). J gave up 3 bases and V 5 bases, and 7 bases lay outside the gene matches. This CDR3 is CASSRPGGGYEQYF. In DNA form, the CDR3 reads TGTGCCAGCAGTCGTCCGGGAGGAGGCTACGAGCAGTACTTC.

The CDR3 loop reads CASSIVGAGYEQYF. CDR3 DNA: TGTGCCAGTAGTATTGTGGGGGCGGGCTACGAGCAGTACTTC. This chain connects TRBV19 to TRBJ2-7; weak D call: TRBD1 (6 bases). The CDR3 spans 14 residues. The V end was cut by 3 bases, the J end by 3 bases, with 12 bases between. Per the germline V gene, CDR1 is LNHDA and CDR2 is SQIVND (reference sequence).

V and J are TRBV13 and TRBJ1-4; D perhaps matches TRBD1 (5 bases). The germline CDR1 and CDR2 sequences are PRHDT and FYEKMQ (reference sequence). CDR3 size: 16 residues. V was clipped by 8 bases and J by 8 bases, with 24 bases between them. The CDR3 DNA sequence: TGTGCCAGCCGCCAAAGTTTCCGGGACTTAACCGAAAAACTGTTTTTT. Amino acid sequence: CASRQSFRDLTEKLFF.

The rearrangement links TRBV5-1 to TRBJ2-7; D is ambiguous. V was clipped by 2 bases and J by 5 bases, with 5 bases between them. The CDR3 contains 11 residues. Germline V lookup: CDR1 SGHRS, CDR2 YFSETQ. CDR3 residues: CASSFNNEQYF. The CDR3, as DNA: TGCGCCAGCAGCTTTAACAACGAGCAGTACTTC. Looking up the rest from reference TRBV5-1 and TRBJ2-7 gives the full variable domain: KAGVTQTPRYLIKTRGQQVTLSCSPISGHRSVSWYQQTPGQGLQFLFEYFSETQRNKGNFPGRFSGRQFSNSRSEMNVSTLELGDSALYLCASSFNNEQYFGPGTRLTVT.

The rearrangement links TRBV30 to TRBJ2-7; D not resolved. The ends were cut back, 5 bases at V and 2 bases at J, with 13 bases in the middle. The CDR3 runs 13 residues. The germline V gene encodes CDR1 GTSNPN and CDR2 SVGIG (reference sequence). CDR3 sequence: CAWGPDFTYEQYF. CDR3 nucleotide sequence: TGTGCCTGGGGACCGGATTTTACCTACGAGCAGTACTTC.

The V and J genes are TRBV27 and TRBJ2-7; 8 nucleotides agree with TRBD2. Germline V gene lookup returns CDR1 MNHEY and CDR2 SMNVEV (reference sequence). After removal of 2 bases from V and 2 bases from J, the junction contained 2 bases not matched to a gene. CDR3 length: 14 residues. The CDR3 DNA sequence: TGTGCCAGCAGTTTAAACGGGAGGGCCTACGAGCAGTACTTC. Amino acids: CASSLNGRAYEQYF.

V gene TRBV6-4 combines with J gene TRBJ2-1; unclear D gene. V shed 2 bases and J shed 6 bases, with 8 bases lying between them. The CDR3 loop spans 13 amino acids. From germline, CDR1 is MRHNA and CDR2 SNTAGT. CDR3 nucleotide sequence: TGTGCCAGCAGTGACAGGGTGAGCAATGAGCAGTTCTTC. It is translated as CASSDRVSNEQFF.

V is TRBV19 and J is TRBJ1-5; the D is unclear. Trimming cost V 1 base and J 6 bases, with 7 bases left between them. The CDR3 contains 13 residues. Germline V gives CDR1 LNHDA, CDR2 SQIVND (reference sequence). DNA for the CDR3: TGTGCCAGTAGTATAGTAGGTAGTCAGCCCCAGCATTTT. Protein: CASSIVGSQPQHF.

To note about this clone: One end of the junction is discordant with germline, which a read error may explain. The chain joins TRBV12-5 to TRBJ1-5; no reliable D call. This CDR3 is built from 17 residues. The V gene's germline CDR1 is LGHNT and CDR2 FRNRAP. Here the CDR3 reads CASGLGGSGLGNQPQHF. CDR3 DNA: TGTGCTAGTGGGTTGGGTGGATCTGGGCTGGGAAATCAGCCCCAGCATTTT.

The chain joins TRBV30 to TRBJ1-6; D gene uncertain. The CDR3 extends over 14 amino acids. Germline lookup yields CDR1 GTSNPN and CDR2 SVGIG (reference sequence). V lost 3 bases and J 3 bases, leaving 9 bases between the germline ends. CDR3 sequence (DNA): TGTGCCTGGAGGACCGACGGCTATAATTCACCCCTCCACTTT. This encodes CAWRTDGYNSPLHF.

CDR3 residues: CASSLTRDKQETQYF. The CDR3 DNA sequence: TGTGCCAGCAGCTTAACTAGGGACAAGCAAGAGACCCAGTACTTC. The rearrangement joins TRBV7-3 to TRBJ2-5, with a tentative D call TRBD1 (6 bases). The CDR3 is made up of 15 amino acids. Germline V gene lookup returns CDR1 SGHTA and CDR2 FQGTGA. Trimming took off 0 bases at V and 2 bases at J, with 10 bases between the two ends.

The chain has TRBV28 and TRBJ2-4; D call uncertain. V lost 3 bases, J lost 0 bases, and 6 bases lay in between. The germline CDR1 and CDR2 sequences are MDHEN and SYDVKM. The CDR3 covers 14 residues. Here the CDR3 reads CASSFNGAKNIQYF. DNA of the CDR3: TGTGCCAGCAGTTTCAACGGAGCCAAAAACATTCAGTACTTC.

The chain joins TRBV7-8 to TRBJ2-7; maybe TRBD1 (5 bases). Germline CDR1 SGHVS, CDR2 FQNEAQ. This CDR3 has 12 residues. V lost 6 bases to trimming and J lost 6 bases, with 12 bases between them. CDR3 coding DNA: TGTGCCAGCAGTTCCCAGGGTCCCGAGCAGTACTTC. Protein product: CASSSQGPEQYF. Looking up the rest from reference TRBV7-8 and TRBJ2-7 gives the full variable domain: GAGVSQSPRYKVAKRGQDVALRCDPISGHVSLFWYQQALGQGPEFLTYFQNEAQLDKSGLPSDRFFAERPEGSVSTLKIQRTQQEDSAVYLCASSSQGPEQYFGPGTRLTVT.

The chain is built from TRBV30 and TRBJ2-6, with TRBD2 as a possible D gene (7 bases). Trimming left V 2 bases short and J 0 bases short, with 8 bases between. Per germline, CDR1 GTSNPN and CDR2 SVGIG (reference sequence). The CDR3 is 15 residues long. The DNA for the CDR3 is TGTGCCTGGAGTAGGGGGGGCTCTGGGGCCAACGTCCTGACTTTC. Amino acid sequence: CAWSRGGSGANVLTF.

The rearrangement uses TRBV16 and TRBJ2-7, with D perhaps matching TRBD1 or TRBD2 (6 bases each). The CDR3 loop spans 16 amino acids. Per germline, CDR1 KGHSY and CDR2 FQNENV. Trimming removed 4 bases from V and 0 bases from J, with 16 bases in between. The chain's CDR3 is CASSPRTVGSSYEQYF. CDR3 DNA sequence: TGTGCCAGCAGCCCTCGGACAGTCGGGAGCTCCTACGAGCAGTACTTC.

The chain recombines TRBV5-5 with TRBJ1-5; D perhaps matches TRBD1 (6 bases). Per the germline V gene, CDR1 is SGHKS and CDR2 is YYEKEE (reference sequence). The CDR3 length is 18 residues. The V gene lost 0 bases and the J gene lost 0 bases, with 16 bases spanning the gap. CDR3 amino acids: CASSLALQGHNSNQPQHF. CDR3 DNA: TGTGCCAGCAGCTTGGCTCTTCAGGGGCACAATAGCAATCAGCCCCAGCATTTT. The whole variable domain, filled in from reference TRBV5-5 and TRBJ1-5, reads DAGVTQSPTHLIKTRGQQVTLRCSPISGHKSVSWYQQVLGQGPQFIFQYYEKEERGRGNFPDRFSARQFPNYSSELNVNALLLGDSALYLCASSLALQGHNSNQPQHFGDGTRLSIL.

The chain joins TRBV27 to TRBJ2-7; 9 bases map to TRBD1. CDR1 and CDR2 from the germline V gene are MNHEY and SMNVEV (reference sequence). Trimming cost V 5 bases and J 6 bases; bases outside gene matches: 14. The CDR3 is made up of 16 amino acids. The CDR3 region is CASSILQGARIGEQYF. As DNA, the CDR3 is TGTGCCAGCAGTATCCTACAGGGGGCGCGGATCGGCGAGCAGTACTTC.

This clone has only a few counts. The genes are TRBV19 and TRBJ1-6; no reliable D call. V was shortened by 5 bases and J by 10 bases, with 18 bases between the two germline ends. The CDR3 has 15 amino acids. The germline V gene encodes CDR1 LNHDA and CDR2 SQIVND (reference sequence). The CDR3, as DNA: TGTGCCAGTAGTCCAAAACGACGGCGGAGGTCACCCCTCCACTTT. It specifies CASSPKRRRRSPLHF.

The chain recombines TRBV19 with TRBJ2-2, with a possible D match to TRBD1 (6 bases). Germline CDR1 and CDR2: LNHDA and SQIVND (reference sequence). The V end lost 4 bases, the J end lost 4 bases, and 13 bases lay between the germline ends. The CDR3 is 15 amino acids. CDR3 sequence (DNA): TGTGCCAGTAGTACTTTGACAGGAGTCACCGGGGAGCTGTTTTTT. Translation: CASSTLTGVTGELFF. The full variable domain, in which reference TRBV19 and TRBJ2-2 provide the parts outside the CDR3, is DGGITQSPKYLFRKEGQNVTLSCEQNLNHDAMYWYRQDPGQGLRLIYYSQIVNDFQKGDIAEGYSVSREKKESFPLTVTSAQKNPTAFYLCASSTLTGVTGELFFGEGSRLTVL.

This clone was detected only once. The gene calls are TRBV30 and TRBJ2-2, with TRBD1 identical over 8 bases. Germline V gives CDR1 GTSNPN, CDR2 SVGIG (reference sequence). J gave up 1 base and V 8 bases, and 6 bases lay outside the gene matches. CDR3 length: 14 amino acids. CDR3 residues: CARLGQVNTGELFF. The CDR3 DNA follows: TGTGCCCGCCTGGGACAGGTGAACACCGGGGAGCTGTTTTTT.

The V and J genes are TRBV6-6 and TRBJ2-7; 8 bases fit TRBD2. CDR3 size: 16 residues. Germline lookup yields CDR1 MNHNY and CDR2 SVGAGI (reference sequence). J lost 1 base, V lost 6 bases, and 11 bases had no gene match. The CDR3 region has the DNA TGTGCCAGCAGCCCGGGTAACGGGAGGGGGTCCTACGAGCAGTACTTC. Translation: CASSPGNGRGSYEQYF.

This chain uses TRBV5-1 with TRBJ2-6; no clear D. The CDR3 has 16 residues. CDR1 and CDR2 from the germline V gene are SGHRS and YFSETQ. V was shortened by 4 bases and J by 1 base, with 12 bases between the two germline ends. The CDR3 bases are TGCGCCAGCAGCGTTCTACAGTTATCTGGGGCCAACGTCCTGACTTTC. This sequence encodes CASSVLQLSGANVLTF.